The rows below give T cell receptor beta chains drawn from one sample of a study of OX40 agonist ivuxolimab in advanced cancers. This table comes from immunoSEQ multiplex PCR, and its TCRdb copy is limited to in-frame clones, with some not included. The sample has 70,000 to 90,000 clones, over 75% seen once. The sequenced sample was CD4+ or CD8+ T cells sorted from blood, obtained in a trial of the OX40 agonist ivuxolimab. The receptors derive from an adult with an advanced solid tumor such as melanoma, head and neck, liver or kidney cancer. Each CDR3 is given with its conserved first and last residue. D genes are given only for firm matches. Clone size is not always given. Where it is, it says once, few, many or a class for expanded clones.

v_gene	abundance	len	d_gene	j_gene	CDR3nt	CDR3aa
TRBV13	once	12	TRBD2	TRBJ2-5	TGTGCCAGCAGCCCCAGGCGGGAGGCCCAGTACTTC	CASSPRREAQYF
TRBV11-2	-	15	-	TRBJ1-1	TGTGCCAGCAGCTTAGGTCCGGGGACGAACACTGAAGCTTTCTTT	CASSLGPGTNTEAFF
TRBV9	once	16	-	TRBJ1-5	TGTGCCAGCAGCGTAGTAAATCGACAGAACAATCAGCCCCAGCATTTT	CASSVVNRQNNQPQHF
TRBV11-2	-	14	-	TRBJ2-7	TGTGCCAGCAGCTTAGATATCACCTACTCGGAGCAGTACTTC	CASSLDITYSEQYF
TRBV5-1	many	14	-	TRBJ1-1	TGCGCCAGCAGAGCAGGGGTGCAGAACACTGAAGCTTTCTTT	CASRAGVQNTEAFF
TRBV5-4	-	15	TRBD1	TRBJ1-5	TGTGCCAGCAGCCGGGACAGGGGAGGACGGCAGCCCCAGCATTTT	CASSRDRGGRQPQHF
TRBV6-6	-	15	-	TRBJ1-1	TGTGCCAGCAGACAAATAGGGGCTCTAGTCACTGAAGCTTTCTTT	CASRQIGALVTEAFF
TRBV6-1	once	13	TRBD1	TRBJ1-2	TGTGCCAGCAGTGAAGCCGACAGGGACGGCTACACCTTC	CASSEADRDGYTF
TRBV25-1	-	13	-	TRBJ1-2	TGTGCCAGCAGTGTCCAGAATCGGGGTGGCTACACCTTC	CASSVQNRGGYTF
TRBV18	-	14	-	TRBJ1-4	TGTGCCAGCTCACCACCGTCCGATAATGAAAAACTGTTTTTT	CASSPPSDNEKLFF
TRBV9	-	13	TRBD2	TRBJ2-3	TGTGCCAGCAGCGTCTACGGGACTAATACGCAGTATTTT	CASSVYGTNTQYF